What follows are 32 T cell receptor beta chains derived from one specimen sequenced in a study of shared T cell receptors in the human thymus. Data came from immunoSEQ multiplex PCR; TCRdb stores just in-frame clones and leaves some out. The repertoire consists of hundreds of thousands of clones, with approximately 95% occurring once and the leading ten covering around 0.019%. Sequenced input: thymocytes. The source of these receptors is a human donor.

The chain recombines TRBV4-1 with TRBJ1-4; D not certain. V lost 1 base and J 8 bases, leaving 20 bases between the germline ends. The CDR3 runs to 17 residues. Germline lookup yields CDR1 MGHRA and CDR2 YSYEKL. Here the CDR3 DNA reads TGCGCCAGCAGCCAAGTTGACGCTCATCGGGCGGAGGAAAAACTGTTTTTT. Residues: CASSQVDAHRAEEKLFF.

V usage is TRBV7-9 and J usage is TRBJ2-7; weak D call: TRBD2 (5 bases). CDR1 is SEHNR and CDR2 is FQNEAQ in the germline V gene (reference sequence). Trimming removed 0 bases at V and 3 bases at J, with 21 bases between. The CDR3 has 18 amino acids. In DNA, the CDR3 is TGTGCCAGCAGCTTAGCGCGGGCAGGCGCCACCGGGATCTACGAGCAGTACTTC. Translation: CASSLARAGATGIYEQYF.

J is TRBJ1-1 and V is TRBV11-3; D is perhaps TRBD1 (5 bases). The V gene's germline CDR1 is SGHNT and CDR2 YENEEA. Trimming cost V 1 base and J 3 bases, with 15 bases left between them. CDR3 length equals 16 residues. CDR3 in amino acids: CASSLGTRGADTEAFF. In DNA, the CDR3 is TGTGCCAGCAGCTTAGGTACAAGGGGAGCGGACACTGAAGCTTTCTTT. Filled out from reference TRBV11-3 and TRBJ1-1, the complete variable domain reads EAGVVQSPRYKIIEKKQPVAFWCNPISGHNTLYWYLQNLGQGPELLIRYENEEAVDDSQLPKDRFSAERLKGVDSTLKIQPAELGDSAVYLCASSLGTRGADTEAFFGQGTRLTVV.

This chain connects TRBV27 to TRBJ1-2, with D hard to call. V was pared by 5 bases and J by 4 bases, with 11 bases between. The germline gives CDR1 MNHEY, CDR2 SMNVEV (reference sequence). The CDR3 has 13 residues. The CDR3 sequence is CASSAREGYGYTF. The CDR3 nucleotides read TGTGCCAGCAGTGCTCGAGAAGGCTATGGCTACACCTTC.

This chain uses TRBV29-1 with TRBJ2-3, with TRBD2 matching over 10 bases. This CDR3 is 15 amino acids long. Trimming at V came to 4 bases and at J to 4 bases, leaving 8 bases not matched to a gene. Looked up from germline, CDR1 is SQVTM and CDR2 is ANQGSEA. CDR3 sequence reads: CSVGASGSVADTQYF. The CDR3 DNA reads as TGCAGCGTTGGGGCTAGCGGGAGTGTCGCAGATACGCAGTATTTT.

The chain couples TRBV5-4 to TRBJ2-5, with 9 bases matching TRBD1. The CDR3 is 15 residues long. The V segment lost 4 bases and the J segment 5 bases; nucleotides outside the gene matches: 9. The germline V gene has CDR1 SGHNT and CDR2 YYREEE (reference sequence). Here the CDR3 DNA reads TGTGCCAGCAGCCCGCCCGGGACAGGGCGGGAGACCCAGTACTTC. It specifies CASSPPGTGRETQYF.

This clone occurred once. The chain recombines TRBV19 with TRBJ2-1; 13 positions match TRBD2. This CDR3 comprises 15 residues. The ends lost 9 bases at V and 3 bases at J; junction bases unmatched: 5. Germline CDR1 and CDR2: LNHDA and SQIVND (reference sequence). CDR3 in amino acids: CASRLAGGYYNEQFF. The DNA for the CDR3 is TGTGCCAGCAGACTAGCGGGAGGCTACTACAATGAGCAGTTCTTC.

The V gene is TRBV5-6, the J gene TRBJ1-1, with TRBD1 matching 10 bases. This CDR3 has 14 amino acids. V lost 2 bases, J lost 4 bases, and 2 bases stayed unmatched. Germline assignment: CDR1 SGHDT and CDR2 YYEEEE. CDR3 in DNA: TGTGCCAGCAGCTTCCGGACAGGGGGCACTGAAGCTTTCTTT. Translated: CASSFRTGGTEAFF.

The gene calls are TRBV15 and TRBJ2-7; weak D call: TRBD2 (6 bases). This CDR3 region has 20 residues. V dropped 2 bases and J dropped 3 bases, with 29 bases sitting between them. Germline CDR1 and CDR2: LNHNV and YYDKDF (reference sequence). Here the CDR3 DNA reads TGTGCCACCAGCAGAAGTCTTTGGCGGGCGGGGTTTGGCACTCGCTACGAGCAGTACTTC. Protein sequence: CATSRSLWRAGFGTRYEQYF.

The chain employs TRBV9 and TRBJ2-4, with TRBD1 as a possible D gene (6 bases). V shed 3 bases and J shed 3 bases, with 16 bases lying between them. CDR1 is SGDLS and CDR2 is YYNGEE in the germline V gene. This CDR3 contains 16 residues. As DNA, the CDR3 is TGTGCCAGCAGCGCCCTCACAGGGTTTGACAAAAACATTCAGTACTTC. Its translation is CASSALTGFDKNIQYF. The variable domain in full, completed from reference TRBV9 and TRBJ2-4, reads DSGVTQTPKHLITATGQRVTLRCSPRSGDLSVYWYQQSLDQGLQFLIQYYNGEERAKGNILERFSAQQFPDLHSELNLSSLELGDSALYFCASSALTGFDKNIQYFGAGTRLSVL.

The chain employs TRBV7-2 and TRBJ2-7, with a tentative D call TRBD1 (6 bases). The CDR3 sequence is 15 residues long. The germline V and J ends were trimmed by 0 bases and 9 bases, with 18 bases remaining between them. From germline, CDR1 is SGHTA and CDR2 FQGNSA. The CDR3 DNA is TGTGCCAGCAGCTTAGCCCCAGGGGCGAGAGGATGGCAGTACTTC. This sequence encodes CASSLAPGARGWQYF.

The rearrangement uses TRBV5-6 and TRBJ2-1; D is possibly TRBD1 or TRBD2 (6 bases each). The germline CDR1 and CDR2 sequences are SGHDT and YYEEEE. Trimming cost V 4 bases and J 7 bases, with 12 bases left between them. This CDR3 comprises 13 residues. The CDR3, as DNA: TGTGCCAGCAGCCGACGGGGGCAGAATGAGCAGTTCTTC. The encoded protein is CASSRRGQNEQFF.

This clone was recorded once. CDR3 nucleotides: TGTGCCAGCAGCTTCTTGGACCGTTATGGCTACACCTTC. It yields the protein CASSFLDRYGYTF. The genes are TRBV5-4 and TRBJ1-2; D ambiguous. The CDR3 is 13 residues long. V lost 2 bases, J lost 5 bases, and 10 bases lay in between. CDR1 is SGHNT, CDR2 YYREEE, per germline (reference sequence).

This chain joins TRBV6-1 and TRBJ1-2; D may be TRBD1 (6 bases). CDR1 is MNHNS, CDR2 SASEGT, per germline. V was cut by 5 bases and J by 2 bases, with 12 bases left in between. CDR3 length: 14 residues. CDR3 residues: CASSIPGANYGYTF. CDR3 DNA sequence: TGTGCCAGCAGTATACCGGGGGCAAACTATGGCTACACCTTC.

The chain uses TRBV18 and TRBJ2-2; D is unresolved. The V end lost 3 bases, the J end lost 6 bases, and 11 bases lay between the germline ends. CDR3 length: 14 residues. Germline assignment: CDR1 KGHSH and CDR2 LQKENI. CDR3 nucleotide sequence: TGTGCCAGCTCACCGCCCATCAGGCCCGGGGAGCTGTTTTTT. Translation: CASSPPIRPGELFF.

The J gene is TRBJ2-2, the V gene TRBV21-1; TRBD1 is taken as the D call from the table, unchecked against the DNA. TRBV21-1 is shown as a pseudogene. The length of the CDR3 is 13 residues. CDR3 sequence: CARQGANTGELFF. CDR3 in DNA: TGTGCCAGACAGGGGGCGAACACCGGGGAGCTGTTTTTT.

This CDR3 reads CASSQDGGQGHRANYGYTF. The CDR3 DNA follows: TGCGCCAGCAGCCAAGATGGTGGGCAGGGACACCGGGCTAACTATGGCTACACCTTC. The chain joins TRBV4-3 to TRBJ1-2; a possible D gene is TRBD1 (6 bases). Per germline, CDR1 LGHNA and CDR2 YSLEER. Deletions cut 0 bases from V and 0 bases from J, with 20 bases between. The CDR3 runs to 19 residues.

The V and J genes are TRBV7-2 and TRBJ2-3; 8 bases are shared with TRBD2. Germline V gene data show CDR1 as SGHTA and CDR2 as FQGNSA. The J segment lost 4 bases and the V segment lost 6 bases, leaving 15 bases of the junction unmatched. This CDR3 has 17 amino acids. CDR3 nucleotides: TGTGCCAGCAGTTATACTCGTTACACTAGCGGTCCAGATACGCAGTATTTT. Residues: CASSYTRYTSGPDTQYF.

The rearrangement joins TRBV7-8 to TRBJ2-1, with TRBD1 matching 8 bases. The V gene's germline CDR1 is SGHVS and CDR2 FQNEAQ. This CDR3 contains 13 residues. The J segment lost 4 bases and the V segment lost 9 bases, leaving 5 bases of the junction unmatched. This CDR3 reads CASTRGPYNEQFF. The DNA for the CDR3 is TGTGCCAGTACCAGGGGGCCTTACAATGAGCAGTTCTTC.

The chain links TRBV10-3 to TRBJ1-1, with TRBD1 matching over 11 bases. Germline CDR1 ENHRY, CDR2 SYGVKD. The CDR3 is made up of 17 amino acids. J gave up 1 base and V 8 bases, and 12 bases lay outside the gene matches. CDR3 protein: CAIQGVDRGQKNTEAFF. The CDR3 nucleotides are TGTGCCATCCAGGGGGTGGACAGGGGGCAAAAGAACACTGAAGCTTTCTTT.

V and J are TRBV11-2 and TRBJ2-3, with D tentatively TRBD2 (5 bases). Germline CDR1 SGHAT, CDR2 FQNNGV. The CDR3 is 16 amino acids. Trimming stripped 0 bases from V and 1 base from J, with 11 bases between. DNA of the CDR3: TGTGCCAGCAGCTTAGATCCACAAGCGGGCACAGATACGCAGTATTTT. This sequence encodes CASSLDPQAGTDTQYF.

The chain recombines TRBV18 with TRBJ2-5; no definite D call. Germline CDR1 and CDR2: KGHSH and LQKENI. Between the trimmed V and J ends, which lost 3 bases and 1 base, there was a span of 3 bases. The CDR3 is made up of 12 amino acids. For the CDR3, the DNA is TGTGCCAGCTCACCCGTCCAAGAGACCCAGTACTTC. Amino acid sequence: CASSPVQETQYF.

The genes are TRBV28 and TRBJ2-7; 7 nucleotides match TRBD1. Germline V CDR1 and CDR2: MDHEN, SYDVKM. The CDR3 totals 15 residues. V lost 4 bases to trimming and J lost 2 bases; unmatched junction nucleotides: 8. The CDR3 DNA is TGTGCCAGCAGTTCCGCCGGGACAGCGGCCTACGAGCAGTACTTC. Translation: CASSSAGTAAYEQYF.

The chain combines TRBV28 with TRBJ2-1; TRBD1 matches 7 bases. J gave up 5 bases and V 10 bases, and 14 bases lay outside the gene matches. Germline loops: CDR1 MDHEN, CDR2 SYDVKM. The CDR3 is 15 amino acids. The CDR3 DNA is TGTGCCACTTCCTATCCACCGACAGGGCACAATGAGCAGTTCTTC. Its translation is CATSYPPTGHNEQFF.

This clone came up once. The chain recombines TRBV4-1 with TRBJ1-4; a weak D match, TRBD1 (5 bases). Trimming pared 0 bases from V and 6 bases from J, leaving 14 bases between. Germline V gives CDR1 MGHRA, CDR2 YSYEKL. The CDR3 sequence is 16 residues long. CDR3: CASSQDLGALDEKLFF. In DNA, the CDR3 is TGCGCCAGCAGCCAAGATCTTGGGGCCTTAGATGAAAAACTGTTTTTT.

This chain links TRBV5-1 with TRBJ1-2; possibly TRBD1 for D (5 bases). This CDR3 is built from 15 residues. The ends were cut back, 0 bases at V and 2 bases at J, with 11 bases in the middle. Germline loops: CDR1 SGHRS, CDR2 YFSETQ. The CDR3 nucleotides are TGCGCCAGCAGCTTGGATCAGGGTAGGAACTATGGCTACACCTTC. This codes for CASSLDQGRNYGYTF.

V usage is TRBV2 and J usage is TRBJ2-6; a weak D match, TRBD1 (6 bases). V shed 3 bases and J shed 0 bases, with 9 bases lying between them. The length of the CDR3 is 16 residues. Germline V gives CDR1 SNHLY, CDR2 FYNNEI. The CDR3 loop is CASSEVGGSGANVLTF. The CDR3 region has the DNA TGTGCCAGCAGTGAGGTAGGGGGCTCTGGGGCCAACGTCCTGACTTTC.

V and J are TRBV4-1 and TRBJ1-5; no clear D gene. V was cut by 0 bases and J by 4 bases, with 13 bases left in between. Germline CDR1 MGHRA, CDR2 YSYEKL. The CDR3 contains 16 residues. The CDR3 DNA sequence: TGCGCCAGCAGCCAAGATCCTGCTTTTGGGAATCAGCCCCAGCATTTT. As protein: CASSQDPAFGNQPQHF.

V gene TRBV25-1 combines with J gene TRBJ2-3; the D call may be TRBD1 or TRBD2 (5 bases each). Germline-derived CDR1 and CDR2 are MGHDK and SYGVNS. The CDR3 runs 16 residues. V was clipped by 1 base and J by 2 bases, with 13 bases between them. CDR3 protein: CASSELSGLDTDTQYF. DNA for the CDR3: TGTGCCAGCAGTGAATTATCGGGGCTAGACACAGATACGCAGTATTTT.

Only one count was recorded for this clone. The chain joins TRBV11-1 to TRBJ2-3, with TRBD2 matching over 9 bases. The CDR3 is 18 amino acids. Germline CDR1 and CDR2: SGHAT and FQDESV (reference sequence). After removal of 2 bases from V and 3 bases from J, the junction contained 12 bases not matched to a gene. The DNA of the CDR3 is TGTGCCAGCAGCTTAAGCGCGCTAAGCGGGAGGATAACAGATACGCAGTATTTT. Translation gives CASSLSALSGRITDTQYF.

The rearrangement joins TRBV4-1 to TRBJ2-7; the D call may be TRBD1 or TRBD2 (6 bases each). This CDR3 is 17 amino acids long. V lost 0 bases and J lost 2, with 17 bases in between. In germline, CDR1 is MGHRA, CDR2 YSYEKL. The CDR3 nucleotides are TGCGCCAGCAGCCAAGATTGGCCCAGGAGGGGGACCTACGAGCAGTACTTC. Amino acid sequence: CASSQDWPRRGTYEQYF.

The V and J genes are TRBV5-1 and TRBJ2-7; no clear D gene. Germline CDR1 and CDR2: SGHRS and YFSETQ. The CDR3 runs to 14 residues. V was pared by 1 base and J by 0 bases, with 8 bases between. The CDR3 region is CASSLRDGSYEQYF. For the CDR3, the DNA is TGCGCCAGCAGCTTGAGAGACGGCTCCTACGAGCAGTACTTC.